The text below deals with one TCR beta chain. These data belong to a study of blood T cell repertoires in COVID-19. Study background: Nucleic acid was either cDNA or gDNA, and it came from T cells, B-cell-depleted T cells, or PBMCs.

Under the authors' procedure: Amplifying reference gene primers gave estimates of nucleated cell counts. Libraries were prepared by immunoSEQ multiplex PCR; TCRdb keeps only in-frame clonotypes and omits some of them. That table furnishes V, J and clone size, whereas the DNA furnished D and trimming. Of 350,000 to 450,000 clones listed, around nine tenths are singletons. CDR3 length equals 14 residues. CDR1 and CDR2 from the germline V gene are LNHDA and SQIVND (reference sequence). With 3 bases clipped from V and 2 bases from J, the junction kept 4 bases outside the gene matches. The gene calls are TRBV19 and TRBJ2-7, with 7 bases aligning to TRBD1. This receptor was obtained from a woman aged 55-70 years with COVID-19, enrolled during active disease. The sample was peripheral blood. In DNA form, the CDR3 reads TGTGCCAGTAGTATTTCAGGGGGTACCTACGAGCAGTACTTC. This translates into CASSISGGTYEQYF.